This T cell receptor beta chain was retrieved from a study of control samples from healthy donors and cancer patients. Produced via immunoSEQ multiplex PCR; TCRdb's table is partial and in-frame only. The repertoire holds roughly 100,000 clones, roughly 90% seen once, with approximately 20% in the top ten. This CDR3 region has 16 residues. Germline CDR1 SGHNT, CDR2 YYREEE (reference sequence). V gave up 4 bases and J gave up 1 base; unmatched junction bases: 7. Sequenced: PBMCs. The V call is TRBV5-4, the J call TRBJ2-2; TRBD1 aligns across 7 bases. This TCR derives from a man between 60 and 75 years old with lung cancer. The CDR3 is CASSQRTGVNTGELFF. As DNA, the CDR3 is TGTGCCAGCAGCCAACGGACAGGAGTGAACACCGGGGAGCTGTTTTTT.